Below are 11 T cell receptor beta chains sequenced from a single sample in a study of CD8 T cells in ankylosing spondylitis. Each CDR3 protein is one row after TCRdb ran MiXCR on the 5' RACE reads. The profile shows around 180,000 distinct CDR3 sequences, around 13% of them singletons. The sequenced sample was blood, either unsorted or a sorted T cell fraction (not recorded which). The origin of the receptors is a female donor with ankylosing spondylitis or in good health (not recorded which).

In its sample, this clonotype was seen many times. Written as DNA, the CDR3 is TGTGCCAGCAGTTACTCCGGGACATTGAATTCACCCCTCCACTTT. It translates to CASSYSGTLNSPLHF. The gene calls are TRBV6-5 and TRBJ1-6, with D perhaps matching TRBD1 (6 bases). CDR3 size: 15 residues. V lost 0 bases, J lost 7 bases, and 10 bases lay in between. Germline-derived CDR1 and CDR2 are MNHEY and SVGAGI.

The sample holds a few counts of this clonotype. The CDR3 bases are TGTGCCAGCAGTTTATCTGGGAGGGGACAGAGAACCGGGGAGCTGTTTTTT. This translates into CASSLSGRGQRTGELFF. The rearrangement joins TRBV12-3 or TRBV12-4 to TRBJ2-2; D possibly uses TRBD1 or TRBD2 (7 bases each). Trimming removed 2 bases from V and 5 bases from J, with 18 bases in between. This CDR3 has 17 amino acids.

This clonotype has a count of ten or more. The chain links TRBV20-1 to TRBJ2-7, with D possibly called TRBD1 or TRBD2 (5 bases each). The CDR3 runs 12 residues. V was clipped by 7 bases and J by 5 bases, with 15 bases between them. Germline loops: CDR1 DFQATT, CDR2 SNEGSKA (reference sequence). CDR3 in DNA: TGCAGTGGGCTCGGGGACGAGAACGAGCAGTACTTC. It yields the protein CSGLGDENEQYF.

CDR3 coding DNA: TGTGCCAGCAGCCCTAGCGGGGGAAGGGTAGAGCTGTTTTTT. This gives the protein CASSPSGGRVELFF. V usage is TRBV7-2 and J usage is TRBJ2-2, with 10 bases that match TRBD2. V dropped 5 bases and J dropped 11; count of bases not matched to a gene: 8. This CDR3 has 14 amino acids. Germline lookup yields CDR1 SGHTA and CDR2 FQGNSA. Full variable domain (missing parts from reference TRBV7-2 and TRBJ2-2): GAGVSQSPSNKVTEKGKDVELRCDPISGHTALYWYRQSLGQGLEFLIYFQGNSAPDKSGLPSDRFSAERTGGSVSTLTIQRTQQEDSAVYLCASSPSGGRVELFFGEGSRLTVL.

V and J are TRBV7-9 and TRBJ2-1; 9 nucleotides align to TRBD2. Losses at the gene ends were 4 bases for V and 8 bases for J; bases not matched to a gene: 15. The CDR3 covers 17 residues. Germline CDR1 SEHNR, CDR2 FQNEAQ (reference sequence). The CDR3 loop reads CASSSQGNSGSFYEQFF. The CDR3 coding sequence is TGTGCCAGCAGCTCGCAAGGAAATAGCGGGAGCTTCTATGAGCAGTTCTTC.

This clonotype was counted ten times or more. V gene TRBV12-3 or TRBV12-4 combines with J gene TRBJ2-6; D perhaps matches TRBD2 (5 bases). V lost 6 bases and J lost 1, with 13 bases in between. The CDR3 runs to 16 residues. The CDR3 loop is CASRSRGFSGANVLTF. CDR3 in DNA: TGTGCCAGCAGGTCCCGAGGGTTTTCTGGGGCCAACGTCCTGACTTTC.

The V gene is TRBV28, the J gene TRBJ2-7, with TRBD2 as a possible D gene (6 bases). The germline gives CDR1 MDHEN, CDR2 SYDVKM. Trimming took off 2 bases at V and 5 bases at J, with 13 bases between the two ends. CDR3 length: 14 amino acids. CDR3 DNA: TGTGCCAGCAGTTTAACCCGCGGGGACGACGAGCAGTACTTC. Translation: CASSLTRGDDEQYF.

This clonotype came up many times. J is TRBJ2-7 and V is TRBV20-1, with TRBD2 as a possible D gene (6 bases). V was shortened by 3 bases and J by 3 bases, with 12 bases between the two germline ends. The CDR3 consists of 13 residues. The V gene's germline CDR1 is DFQATT and CDR2 SNEGSKA (reference sequence). CDR3 DNA sequence: TGCAGTGCTAGTCCCCGGGAGAGCTACGAGCAGTACTTC. Its translation is CSASPRESYEQYF.

Ten or more counts support this clonotype. The genes are TRBV6-1 and TRBJ2-7; D may be TRBD1 (6 bases). Trimming pared 6 bases from V and 2 bases from J, leaving 14 bases between. This CDR3 contains 14 residues. Germline V gene sequence: CDR1 MNHNS, CDR2 SASEGT. This CDR3 reads CASSLGQFPYEQYF. The CDR3 nucleotides read TGTGCCAGCAGCCTCGGACAGTTTCCCTACGAGCAGTACTTC.

The sample holds many counts of this clonotype. The genes are TRBV5-1 and TRBJ2-3, with 8 positions matching TRBD2. V shed 5 bases and J 2 bases; nucleotides not matched to a gene: 4. This CDR3 has 14 residues. The germline gives CDR1 SGHRS, CDR2 YFSETQ. CDR3 DNA: TGCGCCAGCAGGACTAGCGCACTCACAGATACGCAGTATTTT. Translating it yields CASRTSALTDTQYF.

This clonotype was seen repeatedly, ten times or more. The V gene is TRBV7-2, the J gene TRBJ1-5; 8 bases map to TRBD1. The CDR3 has 15 amino acids. Germline CDR1 SGHTA, CDR2 FQGNSA. Trimming cost V 5 bases and J 4 bases; bases outside gene matches: 7. The CDR3 protein is CASSPRTGNNQPQHF. CDR3 coding DNA: TGTGCCAGCAGCCCCCGGACAGGGAATAATCAGCCCCAGCATTTT.